The source of this T cell receptor beta chain is a study of T cells in tuberculosis. The CDR3 runs to 14 residues. Germline V gene sequence: CDR1 SGHTA, CDR2 FQGNSA. The ends were cut back, 5 bases at V and 5 bases at J, with 15 bases in the middle. The repertoire was sequenced with immunoSEQ multiplex PCR; TCRdb's copy has only in-frame clones and lacks some. The sample yields approximately 35,000 clones, 95% seen once. The TCR comes from a donor under 30 with latent tuberculosis or without tuberculosis infection. This chain connects TRBV7-2 to TRBJ2-5, with D perhaps TRBD1 (5 bases). What was sequenced was PBMCs. The DNA of the CDR3 is TGTGCCAGCAGCAAGGCAGGGTGGCGGGAGACCCAGTACTTC. This gives the protein CASSKAGWRETQYF.